The next 11 T cell receptor beta chains were all read from a single sample in a study of PD-L1 blockade in urothelial cancer. Sequenced by immunoSEQ multiplex PCR; TCRdb stores in-frame clones only, minus some. Among fewer than 130,000 clones listed, around 85% were seen once. The material sequenced was PBMCs, taken around atezolizumab (anti-PD-L1) treatment. The receptor source for this set is a man in his fifties with urothelial cancer.

The chain has TRBV6-5 and TRBJ1-3; maybe TRBD1 (5 bases). This CDR3 comprises 14 residues. Germline lookup yields CDR1 MNHEY and CDR2 SVGAGI. Between the trimmed V and J ends, which lost 7 bases and 4 bases, there was a span of 14 bases. CDR3 DNA sequence: TGTGCCAGCACCGTGACAGCCTCGGGAAACACCATATATTTT. Protein: CASTVTASGNTIYF.

V gene TRBV28 combines with J gene TRBJ1-2; the D is unclear. The germline CDR1 and CDR2 sequences are MDHEN and SYDVKM. The V end was cut by 9 bases, the J end by 8 bases, with 25 bases between. The CDR3 contains 15 residues. CDR3 DNA sequence: TGTGCCAGTTTTCTTCGGTATAGGAGGGATTCCGGCTACACCTTC. Protein sequence: CASFLRYRRDSGYTF.

CDR3 protein: CASSSTHLQTYGYTF. The DNA of the CDR3 is TGTGCCAGCAGCTCGACCCACCTTCAGACATATGGCTACACCTTC. J is TRBJ1-2 and V is TRBV5-6; unclear D gene. Trimming took 3 bases from V and 5 from J, leaving 17 bases between them. The germline gives CDR1 SGHDT, CDR2 YYEEEE. This CDR3 contains 15 residues.

The gene calls are TRBV5-1 and TRBJ1-2; 7 bases match TRBD1. Germline V gene data show CDR1 as SGHRS and CDR2 as YFSETQ. V lost 2 bases to trimming and J lost 0 bases; unmatched junction nucleotides: 1. The CDR3 is made up of 14 amino acids. CDR3 region: CASSFRGTNYGYTF. DNA for the CDR3: TGCGCCAGCAGCTTCAGGGGGACTAACTATGGCTACACCTTC.

This clone has only a few counts. This chain joins TRBV5-1 and TRBJ1-6, with TRBD1 matching over 7 bases. This CDR3 is built from 15 residues. Germline V gives CDR1 SGHRS, CDR2 YFSETQ. The V gene end was trimmed by 0 bases and the J gene end by 6 bases; junction bases not matched to a gene: 3. The DNA for the CDR3 is TGCGCCAGCAGCTTGGTGGCAGGGGGTAATTCACCCCTCCACTTT. It is translated as CASSLVAGGNSPLHF.

This rearrangement joins TRBV4-1 to TRBJ2-1; D is perhaps TRBD2 (6 bases). V gave up 1 base and J gave up 4 bases, with 20 bases separating them. The V gene's germline CDR1 is MGHRA and CDR2 YSYEKL. This CDR3 spans 18 amino acids. CDR3 nucleotides: TGCGCCAGCAGCCAAGCCCGAAGGGAGCTAGCGATATACAATGAGCAGTTCTTC. This sequence encodes CASSQARRELAIYNEQFF.

The chain recombines TRBV14 with TRBJ2-7; perhaps TRBD2 as D (6 bases). The CDR3 has 16 amino acids. CDR1 SGHDN and CDR2 FVKESK come from the germline V gene. V was trimmed by 0 bases and J by 0 bases, leaving 12 bases between them. CDR3 loop: CASSQDSAGRSYEQYF. The CDR3 nucleotides read TGTGCCAGCAGCCAAGATTCGGCGGGACGCTCCTACGAGCAGTACTTC.

This clone is a singleton in its sample. V is TRBV19 and J is TRBJ2-1; TRBD2 matches at 7 bases. Germline V gene lookup returns CDR1 LNHDA and CDR2 SQIVND (reference sequence). The CDR3 has 17 residues. Losses at the gene ends were 5 bases for V and 5 bases for J; bases not matched to a gene: 15. CDR3 loop: CASSWGGPTSPNNEQFF. CDR3 nucleotides: TGTGCCAGTAGTTGGGGGGGACCCACCAGCCCTAACAATGAGCAGTTCTTC.

The rearrangement links TRBV10-3 to TRBJ1-2; 7 bases line up with TRBD1. The CDR3 contains 12 residues. Germline lookup yields CDR1 ENHRY and CDR2 SYGVKD. Trimming cost V 6 bases and J 6 bases; bases outside gene matches: 4. The CDR3 DNA follows: TGTGCCATCAGGGATACAGGGGATGGCTACACCTTC. Protein sequence: CAIRDTGDGYTF.

The chain links TRBV29-1 to TRBJ1-2; weak D call: TRBD1 (6 bases). V was pared by 3 bases and J by 0 bases, with 14 bases between. CDR3 length: 15 residues. CDR1 is SQVTM and CDR2 is ANQGSEA in the germline V gene. CDR3 in DNA: TGCAGCGTTGATAGGGCACAGGGCGCTAACTATGGCTACACCTTC. Translating it yields CSVDRAQGANYGYTF.

The chain links TRBV10-3 to TRBJ2-7; TRBD1 matches at 8 bases. With V trimmed by 8 bases and J by 3 bases, 12 bases remained unmatched. CDR1 is ENHRY, CDR2 SYGVKD, per germline. This CDR3 spans 15 amino acids. The DNA for the CDR3 is TGTGCCATCCGCCGCGGACAGGGCGGGAACTACGAGCAGTACTTC. Translated: CAIRRGQGGNYEQYF.